This TCR beta chain came from a study of sequential checkpoint blockade in melanoma. Study details: Patients were randomized 1:1 to nivolumab-then-ipilimumab or ipilimumab-then-nivolumab first-line.

Treatment described: randomized to nivolumab then ipilimumab (arm A) or the reverse (arm B). None of the patients previously received DNA-damaging chemotherapy. Live CD3+CD8+ CD19− CD56− cells were sorted from PBMCs. With 5 bases removed from V and 0 bases from J, the gap between germline ends came to 8 bases. Germline V gives CDR1 SEHNR, CDR2 FQNEAQ (reference sequence). This CDR3 spans 14 amino acids. Produced via immunoSEQ multiplex PCR; TCRdb's table is partial and in-frame only. The table includes 25,000 to 35,000 clones, around 88% detected once. In its sample, this clone ranks as large. The sequence derives from a human donor with melanoma. Here the sequenced sample was CD8+ T cells sorted from blood (inferred from file names), taken from a patient given nivolumab and ipilimumab in sequence. This rearrangement joins TRBV7-9 to TRBJ1-3; D not certain. The CDR3 nucleotides read TGTGCCAGCAGCCCTAGAAGCTCTGGAAACACCATATATTTT. Encoded protein: CASSPRSSGNTIYF.